This T cell receptor beta chain comes out of a study of cytomegalovirus exposure and HLA in healthy donors (TCRdb year 2017). In terms of the full investigation: An earlier analysis of roughly 630 of the donors reported roughly 270 Gb of sequence data and some 120 million unique TCR beta sequences from some 180 million T cells. To predict cytomegalovirus infection status, the study brought together high-throughput TCR immunosequencing, statistical association of individual TCRs with disease status, and machine learning. Several DR-DQ haplotypes were treated as single units for association and clustering because of strong linkage in the cohort. All discovery cohort repertoires had been generated on a single sequencing platform. A later genetic analysis used genome-wide SNP genotypes for about 55% of the 666 donors, treating that subset as a discovery cohort. In a later analysis, previously published TCR beta repertoires from several hundred donors were re-analyzed and high-resolution HLA genotyping was added so that TCR occurrence patterns could be studied. An early release covering roughly 580 HLA-typed donors comprised about 300 gigabases of sequencing data and approximately 80 million unique TCR sequences. Across 300 to 400 genotyped donors of the cohort, an average of roughly 250,000 unique TCR beta nucleotide sequences per donor were sequenced, and roughly 20% of those sequences were non-productive. The number of donors typed differed by locus, with 629-630 for A, B, C, DRB1 and DQB1, over 500 for DQA1, some 570 for DPA1, and 472 for DPB1. Donor age, sex, ethnicity and CMV serostatus were compiled together with the repertoire data. In an earlier analysis of 587 of the donors, high-throughput TCR beta sequencing was used to judge whether each TCR beta V gene segment behaved as functional or pseudogenic. The study aimed to test whether signatures of past pathogen exposure could be identified by cataloging public T cell receptors. In the later analysis, no new phenotypic data were used to find candidate immune exposures; instead, reliance was placed on TCR beta sequences and their occurrence across donors. Along with the roughly 700-subject first cohort, a separate validation cohort of around 110 different subjects was used. Of the roughly 400 genotyped donors, around 81% fell in the genetic ancestry cluster associated with self-reported Caucasian donors. The study profiled the T cell repertoires of about 720 subjects by immunosequencing and related them to cytomegalovirus serostatus. HLA typing covered class I and class II loci at four-digit resolution. Study-level results and caveats: The classifier was reported to diagnose cytomegalovirus status with high specificity and sensitivity in both the original cohort and the validation cohort. Because some donors lacked HLA typing at each locus, the association tests relied only on the typed subset. Around 16 rarely observed V segments, including chromosome 9 orphons, were excluded from the earlier analysis of almost 600 of the donors because counts were too low. The only immune exposure information available for the cohort was CMV serostatus. Sequencing depth was assumed to be roughly uniform across donors in the presence/absence analyses, though that assumption may not hold. In the study, roughly 160 TCR beta chains were listed as associated with cytomegalovirus. In a later analysis, HLA-associated TCR beta chains showed more clonal expansion and lower generation probabilities than non-associated chains that were equally common. A further reported finding was that TCR beta sequences accurately predicted the HLA-A and HLA-B alleles for most subjects in the first cohort. The 87-base-pair reads could not distinguish some IMGT-functional V segments, including TRBV6-2 and TRBV6-3, so those segments were excluded. Across donors, most TCR sequences were observed very rarely, whereas some public TCRs were present in many individuals. An earlier analysis of approximately 530 of the donors showed that most TCR beta V segments appeared in productive rearrangements either about 87% or about 30% of the time, which broadly matched IMGT annotations. In a later genetic analysis, a missense DCLRE1C variant was associated with V-gene and J-gene trimming of TCR beta chains, and the association was replicated in an independent cohort. Correlated functional status among segregating V segments might be attributable to linkage disequilibrium, but an unknown experimental factor could not be ruled out. A later analysis found that TCR association rates varied across HLA loci, with DRB1 alleles showing the most associated TCRs and HLA-C alleles the fewest. Most CMV-associated TCR beta chains appeared to be HLA-restricted in a later analysis, and the HLA associations seemed to be driven largely by CMV exposure. When HLA alleles, especially DR and DQ, strongly co-occurred, attributing TCR associations to individual alleles was difficult. The cohort was sequenced for TCR beta chains only, and without alpha or paired-chain data the features that could be detected were limited. A later genetic analysis reported fewer N-insertions in productive TCRs among donors in an Asian-associated ancestry cluster than the roughly 700-donor mean. A group of highly shared sequence variants was considered likely to be a technical artifact of the sequencing pipeline. The authors suggested that the approach could potentially be generalized to other disease states and immunological phenotypes. Three of the identified cytomegalovirus-associated TCR beta chains were confirmed in vitro to be specific for cytomegalovirus antigens. A later analysis associated about 17,000 TCR beta sequences with specific HLA alleles at a false discovery rate of 0.05. A later analysis reported that several top co-occurrence clusters appeared linked to parvovirus B19, influenza, CMV and Epstein-Barr virus.

Trimming accounts for 4 bases at V and 1 base at J, while the number of junction bases matched to no gene is 3. Via the germline V gene (reference sequence), CDR1 is SGHNT and CDR2 YYREEE. CDR3 length: 14 amino acids, cysteine to phenylalanine. The sequence is cut down to CDR3 DNA, 42 bases in frame from base 1. The library came from the immunoSEQ multiplex PCR assay. A mixture of 60 forward primers for TCR Vbeta segments and 13 reverse primers for TCR Jbeta segments was used in the multiplex PCR. Amplification of the CDR3 region of rearranged TCR beta genes was performed with a multiplex PCR assay on genomic DNA. Amplified TCR beta libraries were sequenced as 87-base-pair reads on the Illumina HiSeq System. The original pipeline was this. A later analysis tallied roughly 78 million unique TCR beta chains across the approximately 670 repertoires, and around 9.9 million of those chains were shared by two or more donors. A nearest-neighbor algorithm error-corrected the raw reads and collapsed the reads into unique sequences, merging closely related sequences to remove PCR and sequencing errors. Alignment of CDR3 sequences to IMGT reference sequences was used to assign V, D and J gene segments. For a sequence to be retained, a match of at least six nucleotides to both a V gene segment and a J gene segment was required. Rearrangements were called productive when the CDR3 lacked stop codons and stayed in frame with V and J; all others were non-productive. Following IMGT convention, CDR3 was defined as the stretch from the second conserved V-encoded cysteine up to the conserved J-encoded phenylalanine. The earlier analysis of around 640 of the donors excluded sequences that lacked an unambiguous match to a single V gene segment. An earlier analysis of under 750 of the donors called V segments functional above 56.7% productive rearrangements and segregating when the between-donor standard deviation exceeded 5%. A statistical classification framework was built for diagnosing cytomegalovirus status from the catalog of TCR beta chain sequences. In a later analysis, V and J genes were assigned by comparing TCR nucleotide sequences against IMGT/GENE-DB human TR gene sequences. In a later analysis, CDR3 sequences and most-parsimonious VDJ recombination scenarios were assigned using the TCRdist pipeline. In a later analysis, each TCR beta chain was defined by its CDR3 amino acid sequence together with its V-gene family, and reads lacking a unique V-gene family were excluded. To address suspected cross-contamination and a sequencing artifact, a later analysis removed under 600 highly shared, low-generation-probability nucleotide sequences. In a later analysis, a clonal expansion index for each public chain was calculated from normalized within-repertoire ranks of inferred template counts. Generation probabilities in a later analysis came from a VDJ recombination model fitted to out-of-frame rearrangements, and those results were checked against IGoR. In a later analysis, TCR-TCR, TCR-HLA and TCR-CMV co-occurrence was scored with hypergeometric tests, and a repertoire-size bias correction was applied to TCR pairs. To estimate false discovery rates, a later analysis permuted the HLA or CMV assignments 20 times. In a later analysis, co-occurring TCRs were grouped using DBSCAN, and TCRdist sequence similarity was added for clustering within HLA-allele-positive subsets. Co-occurrence clustering excluded repertoires with fewer than 30,000 or more than 120,000 public chains, plus five with anomalous nucleotide sharing. This is the immuneACCESS table as TCRdb keeps it, with only in-frame sequences that have V and J called. A part of the clones is gone; compared with another copy, unresolved V genes explain less than half, and the rest is unexplained. V and J calls and clone size are given by that table; D and trimming were obtained from the DNA. This sample gives roughly 160,000 clones in total; about three quarters of them show up just once. Roughly 1.6% of the sample rests with the top ten.

The cohort comprised around 690 healthy bone marrow donors. At the time of sampling, every cohort member was nominally healthy, though immune exposures that went unrecorded were likely present. The donor tested CMV seronegative and was one of the 352 seronegative cohort members. A peripheral blood sample was provided by each donor, and peripheral blood mononuclear cells were used for TCR beta sequencing. Genomic DNA was extracted from the blood cell samples with the Qiagen DNeasy Blood Extraction Kit. Remarks on this clone: The target of this receptor is not known. The input lacks base qualities; no much larger clone sits a single base away.

Here the chain combines TRBV5-4 and TRBJ2-5; TRBD1 agrees with 8 junctional bases. Sequencing was done on a sample of PBMCs. The clonotype was recovered from a girl aged 10 to 17 in good health and CMV-seronegative. The CDR3 sequence is CASSPGQGQETQYF. The sequenced DNA is TGTGCCAGCAGCCCCGGACAGGGCCAAGAGACCCAGTACTTC.